The rows below give T cell receptor beta chains drawn from one sample of a study of PD-1 blockade in classical Hodgkin lymphoma. The repertoire was sequenced with immunoSEQ multiplex PCR; TCRdb's copy has only in-frame clones and lacks some. The sample lists around 31,000 clones, approximately 88% seen once, with 0.35% in the top ten. The sequenced sample consisted of CD4+ T cells from blood. These receptor sequences come from a human donor with classical Hodgkin lymphoma. Both conserved end residues are part of each CDR3. Fields, in order: J gene, V gene, clone size, D gene, CDR3 protein, CDR3 DNA. The D gene is left open where the match is weak. Size is stated for part of the rows, as once, few or many counts, or as a class when the clone is expanded.

j_gene: TRBJ1-5
v_gene: TRBV19
abundance: .
d_gene: TRBD1
CDR3aa: CASSQGVGQPQHF
CDR3nt: TGTGCCAGTAGTCAGGGGGTTGGTCAGCCCCAGCATTTT

j_gene: TRBJ1-2
v_gene: TRBV28
abundance: .
d_gene: .
CDR3aa: CASTKTEVYGYTF
CDR3nt: TGTGCCAGCACCAAGACAGAAGTCTATGGCTACACCTTC

j_gene: TRBJ2-2
v_gene: TRBV5-1
abundance: .
d_gene: .
CDR3aa: CASSLVEAGELFF
CDR3nt: TGCGCCAGCAGCTTGGTAGAGGCCGGGGAGCTGTTTTTT

j_gene: TRBJ1-2
v_gene: TRBV6-6
abundance: .
d_gene: TRBD1
CDR3aa: CASSPSGQGAGYGYTF
CDR3nt: TGTGCCAGCAGCCCCTCAGGACAGGGGGCGGGCTATGGCTACACCTTC

j_gene: TRBJ2-2
v_gene: TRBV9
abundance: .
d_gene: TRBD2
CDR3aa: CASSVSGQNTGELFF
CDR3nt: TGTGCCAGCAGCGTTAGCGGGCAGAACACCGGGGAGCTGTTTTTT

j_gene: TRBJ2-1
v_gene: TRBV2
abundance: once
d_gene: TRBD2
CDR3aa: CASSGGRSYNEQFF
CDR3nt: TGTGCCAGCAGTGGCGGGAGGTCCTACAATGAGCAGTTCTTC

j_gene: TRBJ2-1
v_gene: TRBV5-6
abundance: .
d_gene: TRBD2
CDR3aa: CASSPPERGYNEQFF
CDR3nt: TGTGCCAGCAGCCCCCCCGAGCGGGGTTACAATGAGCAGTTCTTC

j_gene: TRBJ1-4
v_gene: TRBV25-1
abundance: .
d_gene: .
CDR3aa: CASSAGGATNEKLFF
CDR3nt: TGTGCCAGCTCCGCTGGGGGGGCAACTAATGAAAAACTGTTTTTT

j_gene: TRBJ2-5
v_gene: TRBV7-2
abundance: .
d_gene: TRBD2
CDR3aa: CASSKTSGMETQYF
CDR3nt: TGTGCCAGCAGCAAGACTAGCGGGATGGAGACCCAGTACTTC

j_gene: TRBJ2-2
v_gene: TRBV30
abundance: .
d_gene: TRBD2
CDR3aa: CAWRVAGNTGELFF
CDR3nt: TGTGCCTGGAGGGTAGCGGGAAACACCGGGGAGCTGTTTTTT

j_gene: TRBJ1-5
v_gene: TRBV18
abundance: .
d_gene: .
CDR3aa: CASSPRQEGFQPQHF
CDR3nt: TGTGCCAGCTCACCCCGGCAGGAGGGATTTCAGCCCCAGCATTTT

j_gene: TRBJ2-5
v_gene: TRBV5-1
abundance: .
d_gene: TRBD2
CDR3aa: CASSSGIFIETQYF
CDR3nt: TGCGCCAGCAGTAGCGGGATATTCATAGAGACCCAGTACTTC

j_gene: TRBJ2-3
v_gene: TRBV30
abundance: .
d_gene: TRBD2
CDR3aa: CAWTSGGADTQYF
CDR3nt: TGTGCCTGGACTAGCGGGGGGGCAGATACGCAGTATTTT

j_gene: TRBJ2-5
v_gene: TRBV6-5
abundance: .
d_gene: TRBD2
CDR3aa: CASSYPGGETQYF
CDR3nt: TGTGCCAGCAGTTATCCGGGGGGGGAGACCCAGTACTTC

j_gene: TRBJ2-3
v_gene: TRBV27
abundance: .
d_gene: .
CDR3aa: CASSLEAATPPNTQYF
CDR3nt: TGTGCCAGCAGTTTAGAGGCAGCCACCCCACCCAATACGCAGTATTTT

j_gene: TRBJ1-2
v_gene: TRBV19
abundance: .
d_gene: .
CDR3aa: CASTPVGPYGYTF
CDR3nt: TGTGCCAGTACCCCGGTTGGGCCCTATGGCTACACCTTC